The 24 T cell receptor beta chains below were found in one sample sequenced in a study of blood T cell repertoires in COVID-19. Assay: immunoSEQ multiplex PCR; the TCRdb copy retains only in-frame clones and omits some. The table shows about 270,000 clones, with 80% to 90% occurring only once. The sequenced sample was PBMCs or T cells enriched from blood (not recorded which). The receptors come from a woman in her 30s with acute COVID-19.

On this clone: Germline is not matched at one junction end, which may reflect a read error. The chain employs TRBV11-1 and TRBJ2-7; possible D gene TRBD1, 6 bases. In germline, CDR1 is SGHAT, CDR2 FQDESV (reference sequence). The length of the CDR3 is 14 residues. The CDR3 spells CASSVASTGREQYF. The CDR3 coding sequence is TGTGCCAGCAGCGTAGCCTCAACAGGGAGAGAGCAGTACTTC.

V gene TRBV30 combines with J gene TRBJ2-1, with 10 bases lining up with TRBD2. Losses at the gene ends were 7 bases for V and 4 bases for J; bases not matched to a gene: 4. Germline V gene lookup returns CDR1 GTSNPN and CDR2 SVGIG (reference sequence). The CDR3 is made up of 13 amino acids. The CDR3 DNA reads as TGTGCCTACAGCGGGGGGGGATACAATGAGCAGTTCTTC. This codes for CAYSGGGYNEQFF.

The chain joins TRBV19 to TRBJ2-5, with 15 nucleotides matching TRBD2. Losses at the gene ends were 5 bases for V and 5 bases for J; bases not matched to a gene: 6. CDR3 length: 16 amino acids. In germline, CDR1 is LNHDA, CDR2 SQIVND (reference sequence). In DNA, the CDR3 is TGTGCCAGTAGTGCCGGACTAGCGGGAGGGCCCGAGACCCAGTACTTC. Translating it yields CASSAGLAGGPETQYF.

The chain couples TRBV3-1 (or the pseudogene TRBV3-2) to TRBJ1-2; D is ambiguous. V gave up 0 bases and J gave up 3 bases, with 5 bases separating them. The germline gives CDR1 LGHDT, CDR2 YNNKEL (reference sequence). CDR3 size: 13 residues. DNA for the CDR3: TGTGCCAGCAGCCAAGAGGGCTACTATGGCTACACCTTC. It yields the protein CASSQEGYYGYTF.

The CDR3 loop reads CASSLEGRELNTEAFF. The CDR3 DNA reads as TGTGCCAGCAGCTTGGAGGGACGGGAGCTGAACACTGAAGCTTTCTTT. The gene calls are TRBV7-2 and TRBJ1-1; TRBD1 might be the D (5 bases). Trimming took off 3 bases at V and 0 bases at J, with 14 bases between the two ends. The CDR3 has 16 amino acids. The germline V gene has CDR1 SGHTA and CDR2 FQGNSA.

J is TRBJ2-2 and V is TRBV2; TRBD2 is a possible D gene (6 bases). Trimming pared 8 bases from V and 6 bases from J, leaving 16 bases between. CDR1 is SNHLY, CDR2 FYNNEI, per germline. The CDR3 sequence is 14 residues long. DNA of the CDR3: TGTGCCAGCGACGGGGGAGAGGAATCCGGGGAGCTGTTTTTT. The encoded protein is CASDGGEESGELFF.

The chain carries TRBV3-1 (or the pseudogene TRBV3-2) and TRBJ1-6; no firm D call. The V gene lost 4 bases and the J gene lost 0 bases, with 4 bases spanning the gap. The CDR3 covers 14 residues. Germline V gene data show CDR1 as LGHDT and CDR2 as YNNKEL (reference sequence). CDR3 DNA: TGTGCCAGCAGCCCGAGCTCCTATAATTCACCCCTCCACTTT. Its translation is CASSPSSYNSPLHF.

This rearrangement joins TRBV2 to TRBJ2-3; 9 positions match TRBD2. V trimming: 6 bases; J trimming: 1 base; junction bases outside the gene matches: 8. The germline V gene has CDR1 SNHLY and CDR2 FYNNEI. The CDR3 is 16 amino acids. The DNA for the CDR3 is TGTGCCAGCAGATCACCCGGCGGGGGGGGCACAGATACGCAGTATTTT. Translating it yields CASRSPGGGGTDTQYF.

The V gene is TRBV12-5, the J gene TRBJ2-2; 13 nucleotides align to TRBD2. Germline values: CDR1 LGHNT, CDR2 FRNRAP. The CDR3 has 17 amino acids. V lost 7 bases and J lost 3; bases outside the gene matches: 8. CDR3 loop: CASAQLAGGPDTGELFF. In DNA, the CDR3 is TGTGCTAGTGCCCAACTAGCGGGAGGGCCGGACACCGGGGAGCTGTTTTTT.

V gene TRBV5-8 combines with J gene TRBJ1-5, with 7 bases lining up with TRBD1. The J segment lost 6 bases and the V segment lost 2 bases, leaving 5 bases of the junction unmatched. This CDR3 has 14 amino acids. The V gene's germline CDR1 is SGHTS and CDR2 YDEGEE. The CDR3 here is CASSLSGGVQPQHF. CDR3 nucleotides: TGTGCCAGCAGCTTATCAGGGGGAGTTCAGCCCCAGCATTTT.

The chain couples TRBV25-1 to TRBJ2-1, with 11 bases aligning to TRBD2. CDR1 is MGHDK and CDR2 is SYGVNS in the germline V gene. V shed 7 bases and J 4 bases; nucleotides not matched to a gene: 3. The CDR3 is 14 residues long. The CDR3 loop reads CASTIAGGYNEQFF. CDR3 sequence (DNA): TGTGCCAGCACGATAGCGGGAGGGTACAATGAGCAGTTCTTC.

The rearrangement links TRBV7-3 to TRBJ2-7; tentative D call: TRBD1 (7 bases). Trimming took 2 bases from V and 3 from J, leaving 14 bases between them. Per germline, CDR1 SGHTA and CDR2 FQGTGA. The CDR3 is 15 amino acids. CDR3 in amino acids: CASSLFAGQSYEQYF. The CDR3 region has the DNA TGTGCCAGCAGCTTATTTGCGGGACAGAGCTACGAGCAGTACTTC.

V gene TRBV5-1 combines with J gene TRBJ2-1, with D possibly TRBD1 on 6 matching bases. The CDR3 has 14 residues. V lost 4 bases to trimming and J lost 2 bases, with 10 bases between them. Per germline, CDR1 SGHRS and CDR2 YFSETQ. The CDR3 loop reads CASSMTGPYNEQFF. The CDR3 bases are TGCGCCAGCAGCATGACAGGACCCTACAATGAGCAGTTCTTC.

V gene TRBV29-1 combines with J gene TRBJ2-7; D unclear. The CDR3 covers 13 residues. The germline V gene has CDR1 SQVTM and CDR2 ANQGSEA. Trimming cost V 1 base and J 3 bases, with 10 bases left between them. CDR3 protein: CSVEGQERYEQYF. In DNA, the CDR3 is TGCAGCGTTGAAGGTCAAGAGCGCTACGAGCAGTACTTC.

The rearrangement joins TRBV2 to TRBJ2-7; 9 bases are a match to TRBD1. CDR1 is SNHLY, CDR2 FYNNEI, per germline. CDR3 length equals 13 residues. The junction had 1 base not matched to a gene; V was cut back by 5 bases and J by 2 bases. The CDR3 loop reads CASSRDRAYEQYF. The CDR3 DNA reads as TGTGCCAGCAGTCGGGACAGGGCCTACGAGCAGTACTTC.

CDR3 nucleotides: TGCGCCAGCAGCTCTGGGGGGACAGACCTTAACTATGGCTACACCTTC. Its protein is CASSSGGTDLNYGYTF. This sequence joins TRBV4-1 and TRBJ1-2; 7 positions match TRBD1. V lost 5 bases and J lost 1; bases outside the gene matches: 10. Germline CDR1 reads MGHRA; CDR2 reads YSYEKL. The CDR3 runs 16 residues.

In DNA, the CDR3 is TGTGCCAGCAGCTCGGGACTAGCGGACTACGAGCAGTACTTC. The encoded protein is CASSSGLADYEQYF. The J gene is TRBJ2-7, the V gene TRBV7-9; 11 bases align to TRBD2. Germline-derived CDR1 and CDR2 are SEHNR and FQNEAQ (reference sequence). The CDR3 sequence is 14 residues long. J lost 3 bases, V lost 4 bases, and 2 bases had no gene match.

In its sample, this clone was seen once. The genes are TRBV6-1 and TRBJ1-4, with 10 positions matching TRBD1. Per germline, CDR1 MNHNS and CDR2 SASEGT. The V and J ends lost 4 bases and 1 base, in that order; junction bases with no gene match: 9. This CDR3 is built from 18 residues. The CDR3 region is CASSGDRGVIRTNEKLFF. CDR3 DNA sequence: TGTGCCAGCAGTGGGGACAGGGGAGTGATACGAACTAATGAAAAACTGTTTTTT.

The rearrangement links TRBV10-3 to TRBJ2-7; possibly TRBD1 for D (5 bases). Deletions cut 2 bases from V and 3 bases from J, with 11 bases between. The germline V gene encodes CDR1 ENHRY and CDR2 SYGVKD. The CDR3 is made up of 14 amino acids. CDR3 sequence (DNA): TGTGCCATCAGTGAGGAGGTTAGGGGCTACGAGCAGTACTTC. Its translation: CAISEEVRGYEQYF.

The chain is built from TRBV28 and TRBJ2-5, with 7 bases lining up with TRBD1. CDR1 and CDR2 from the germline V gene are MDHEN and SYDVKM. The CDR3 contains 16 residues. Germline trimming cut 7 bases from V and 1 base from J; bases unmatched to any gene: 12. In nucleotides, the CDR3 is TGTGCCAGCATCGAGGACAGGTTTGCGGCCCAAGAGACCCAGTACTTC. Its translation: CASIEDRFAAQETQYF. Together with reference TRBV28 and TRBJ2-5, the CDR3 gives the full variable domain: DVKVTQSSRYLVKRTGEKVFLECVQDMDHENMFWYRQDPGLGLRLIYFSYDVKMKEKGDIPEGYSVSREKKERFSLILESASTNQTSMYLCASIEDRFAAQETQYFGPGTRLLVL.

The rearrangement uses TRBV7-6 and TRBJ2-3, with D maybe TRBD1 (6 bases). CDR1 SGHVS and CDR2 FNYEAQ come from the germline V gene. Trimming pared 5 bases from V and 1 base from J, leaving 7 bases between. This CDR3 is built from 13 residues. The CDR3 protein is CASSRQGTDTQYF. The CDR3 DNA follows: TGTGCCAGCAGCCGACAGGGCACAGATACGCAGTATTTT. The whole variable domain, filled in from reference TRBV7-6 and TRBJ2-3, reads GAGVSQSPRYKVTKRGQDVALRCDPISGHVSLYWYRQALGQGPEFLTYFNYEAQQDKSGLPNDRFSAERPEGSISTLTIQRTEQRDSAMYRCASSRQGTDTQYFGPGTRLTVL.

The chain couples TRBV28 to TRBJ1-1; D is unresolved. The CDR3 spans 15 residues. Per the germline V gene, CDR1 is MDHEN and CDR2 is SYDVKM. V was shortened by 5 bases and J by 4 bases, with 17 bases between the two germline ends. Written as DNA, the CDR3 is TGTGCCAGCAGTAACCAGGAGACGGGGTCCACTGAAGCTTTCTTT. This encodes CASSNQETGSTEAFF. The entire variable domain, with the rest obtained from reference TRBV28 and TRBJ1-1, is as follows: DVKVTQSSRYLVKRTGEKVFLECVQDMDHENMFWYRQDPGLGLRLIYFSYDVKMKEKGDIPEGYSVSREKKERFSLILESASTNQTSMYLCASSNQETGSTEAFFGQGTRLTVV.

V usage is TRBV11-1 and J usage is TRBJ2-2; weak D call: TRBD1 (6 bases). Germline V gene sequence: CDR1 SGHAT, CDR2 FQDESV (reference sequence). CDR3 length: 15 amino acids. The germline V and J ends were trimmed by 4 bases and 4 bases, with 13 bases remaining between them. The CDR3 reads CASSSWEGGTGELFF. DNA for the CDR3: TGTGCCAGCAGCTCCTGGGAAGGGGGCACCGGGGAGCTGTTTTTT.

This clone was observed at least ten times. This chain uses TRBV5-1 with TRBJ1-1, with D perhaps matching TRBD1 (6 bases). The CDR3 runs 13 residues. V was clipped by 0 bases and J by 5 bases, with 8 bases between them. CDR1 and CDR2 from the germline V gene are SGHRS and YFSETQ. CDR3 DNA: TGCGCCAGCAGCTTGGATGGACAGACTGAAGCTTTCTTT. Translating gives CASSLDGQTEAFF.